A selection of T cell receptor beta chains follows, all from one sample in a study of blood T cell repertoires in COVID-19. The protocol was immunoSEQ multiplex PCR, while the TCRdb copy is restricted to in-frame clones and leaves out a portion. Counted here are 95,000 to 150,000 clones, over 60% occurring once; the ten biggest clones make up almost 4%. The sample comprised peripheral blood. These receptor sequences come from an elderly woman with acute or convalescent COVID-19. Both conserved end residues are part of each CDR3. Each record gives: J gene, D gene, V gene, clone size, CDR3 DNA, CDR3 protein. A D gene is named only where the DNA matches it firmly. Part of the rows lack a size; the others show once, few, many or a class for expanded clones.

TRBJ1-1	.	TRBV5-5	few	TGTGCCAGCAGCTTACAGGGTAGCACTGAAGCTTTCTTT	CASSLQGSTEAFF
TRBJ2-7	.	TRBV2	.	TGTGCCAGCAGTCCCCGGCAGGGAACCCACGAGCAGTACTTC	CASSPRQGTHEQYF
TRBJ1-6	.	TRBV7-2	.	TGTGCCAGCAGCGGCAGTGGCTATTCACCCCTCCACTTT	CASSGSGYSPLHF
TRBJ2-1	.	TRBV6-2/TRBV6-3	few	TGTGCCAGCAGTTACGCAGGGGGGAATGAGCAGTTCTTC	CASSYAGGNEQFF
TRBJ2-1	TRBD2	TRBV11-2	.	TGTGCCAGCAGCTTAGATAACCTTTGGACTAGCGGGGGTTACAATGAGCAGTTCTTC	CASSLDNLWTSGGYNEQFF
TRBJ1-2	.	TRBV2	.	TGTGCCAGCAGTGAAAGTTCCAGGGCCAGTTATGGCTACACCTTC	CASSESSRASYGYTF
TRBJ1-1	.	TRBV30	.	TGTGCCTGCCTACCGGACAGTCTGAACACTGAAGCTTTCTTT	CACLPDSLNTEAFF
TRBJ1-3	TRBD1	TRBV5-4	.	TGTGCCAGCAGCTTGGCCGGGACAGCTGGAAACACCATATATTTT	CASSLAGTAGNTIYF
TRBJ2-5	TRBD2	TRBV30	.	TGTGCCTGGAGTGCGGGGGGGGAGACCCAGTACTTC	CAWSAGGETQYF
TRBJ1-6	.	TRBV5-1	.	TGCGCCAGCAGCTTGACGGGGGATCATAATTCACCCCTCCACTTT	CASSLTGDHNSPLHF
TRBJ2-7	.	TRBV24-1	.	TGTGCCACCAGTGATTTGTTAGAGTTCCACAGCTCCTACGAGCAGTACTTC	CATSDLLEFHSSYEQYF
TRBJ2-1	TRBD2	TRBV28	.	TGTGCCAGCAGTTCATTGCTAGCGGGGGTATACAATGAGCAGTTCTTC	CASSSLLAGVYNEQFF